Here is one T cell receptor (beta chain) with its context. There is no known antigen for this receptor. The sample holds no much larger clone one base away, and base qualities are not on file. This entry comes from a study of cytomegalovirus exposure and HLA in healthy donors (TCRdb year 2017). A note on the overall study: An earlier analysis of roughly 500 of the donors reported around 280 Gb of sequence data and around 120 million unique TCR beta sequences obtained from about 170 million T cells. An early release covering about 600 HLA-typed donors comprised around 300 gigabases of sequencing data and 85 million or so unique TCR sequences. Among the approximately 400 genotyped donors, approximately 81% belonged to the genetic ancestry cluster associated with self-reported Caucasian donors. The study was designed to test whether signatures of past pathogen exposure could be identified by cataloging public T cell receptors. Using immunosequencing, the study profiled T cell repertoires from 500 to 800 subjects and related those repertoires to cytomegalovirus serostatus. Besides the first cohort of 666 subjects, a separate validation cohort made up of about 120 different subjects was used. High-throughput TCR immunosequencing, statistical association of individual TCRs with disease status, and machine learning were combined to predict cytomegalovirus infection status. In a later analysis, previously published TCR beta repertoires from 670 or so donors were re-analyzed and high-resolution HLA genotyping was added so that TCR occurrence patterns could be studied. Rather than using new phenotypic data, the later analysis identified candidate immune exposures from TCR beta sequences and from how often those sequences occurred across donors. In an earlier analysis of roughly 580 of the donors, high-throughput TCR beta sequencing was used to judge whether each TCR beta V gene segment behaved as functional or pseudogenic. Donor age, sex, ethnicity and CMV serostatus were compiled together with the repertoire data. In a later genetic analysis, genome-wide SNP genotypes for about 65% of the roughly 670 donors were used, and that subset was treated as a discovery cohort. All discovery cohort repertoires had been generated using a single sequencing platform. HLA typing covered class I and class II loci at four-digit resolution. The number of typed donors differed by locus: about 620-640 for A, B, C, DRB1 and DQB1; 500 to 550 for DQA1; approximately 610 for DPA1; and roughly 450 for DPB1. Roughly 5 DR-DQ haplotypes were handled as single units for association and clustering, since linkage in the cohort was strong. Among roughly 370 genotyped donors of the cohort, an average of approximately 240,000 unique TCR beta nucleotide sequences were sequenced per donor, roughly a sixth of them non-productive.

The library was generated by the immunoSEQ multiplex PCR assay. A mixture of 60 forward primers for TCR Vbeta segments and 13 reverse primers for TCR Jbeta segments was used in the multiplex PCR. A multiplex PCR assay on genomic DNA amplified the CDR3 region of rearranged TCR beta genes. Amplified TCR beta libraries were sequenced as 87-base-pair reads on the Illumina HiSeq System. The paper's processing steps were these. Across the 600 to 700 repertoires, a later analysis counted approximately 83 million unique TCR beta chains, 9.5 million to 13 million of which were shared by at least two donors. Raw reads were error-corrected and collapsed into unique sequences with a nearest-neighbor algorithm that merged closely related sequences to remove PCR and sequencing errors. V, D and J gene segments were assigned by aligning CDR3 sequences to IMGT reference sequences. For a sequence to be retained, at least a six-nucleotide match to both a V gene segment and a J gene segment was required. A rearrangement counted as productive if the CDR3 had no stop codons and remained in frame with V and J, and every other rearrangement counted as non-productive. CDR3 was defined by IMGT convention, running from the second conserved V-encoded cysteine to the conserved J-encoded phenylalanine. In an earlier analysis of around 600 of the donors, sequences lacking an unambiguous match to a single V gene segment were excluded. An earlier analysis of just under 600 of the donors called V segments functional above 56.7% productive rearrangements and segregating when the between-donor standard deviation exceeded 5%. A statistical classification framework was developed to diagnose cytomegalovirus status using the catalog of TCR beta chain sequences. V and J gene assignment, in a later analysis, came from comparing TCR nucleotide sequences with IMGT/GENE-DB human TR gene sequences. The TCRdist pipeline was used in a later analysis to assign CDR3 sequences and most-parsimonious VDJ recombination scenarios. In a later analysis, each TCR beta chain was defined by its CDR3 amino acid sequence together with its V-gene family, and reads lacking a unique V-gene family were excluded. A later analysis removed 592 highly shared, low-generation-probability nucleotide sequences to deal with suspected cross-contamination and a sequencing artifact. For each public chain, a later analysis derived a clonal expansion index from normalized ranks of inferred template counts within each repertoire. Generation probabilities in a later analysis came from a VDJ recombination model fitted to out-of-frame rearrangements, and those results were checked against IGoR. In a later analysis, hypergeometric tests were used to score TCR-TCR, TCR-HLA and TCR-CMV co-occurrence, with a repertoire-size bias correction applied to TCR pairs. False discovery rates were estimated in a later analysis by permuting HLA or CMV assignments 20 times. In a later analysis, co-occurring TCRs were grouped using DBSCAN, with TCRdist sequence similarity added in when clustering inside HLA-allele-positive subsets. Repertoires with fewer than 30,000 or more than 120,000 public chains were left out of co-occurrence clustering, as were a handful of repertoires with anomalous nucleotide sharing. Imported from immuneACCESS, the table was reduced by TCRdb to in-frame sequences with V and J called. These copies leave out some clones; in studies compared against another copy, an unresolved V gene accounts for under half, and the cause of the remainder is not known. V, J and clone size derive from that table, while D and trimming were established from the DNA sequence. The sample data list about 130,000 clones, and approximately 17% of these were observed just once. The ten largest clones add up to approximately 2.9% of the sample.

General study outcomes and caveats: HLA typing was unavailable for some donors at each locus, so association tests used only the typed subset. According to a later analysis, most CMV-associated TCR beta chains appeared to be HLA-restricted, and the HLA associations seemed to be driven largely by CMV exposure. In a later analysis, about 16,000 TCR beta sequences were associated with specific HLA alleles at a false discovery rate of 0.05. An earlier analysis of around 500 of the donors showed that most TCR beta V segments appeared in productive rearrangements either about 90% or about 30% of the time, which broadly matched IMGT annotations. Most TCR sequences were seen in very few donors, while some public TCRs were found in many individuals. Roughly uniform sequencing depth across donors was assumed in presence/absence analyses, although this assumption may not hold. A few of the identified cytomegalovirus-associated TCR beta chains were confirmed in vitro to be specific for cytomegalovirus antigens. A later genetic analysis reported fewer N-insertions in productive TCRs among donors in an Asian-associated ancestry cluster than the roughly 620-donor mean. Strong co-occurrence of HLA alleles, especially DR and DQ, made assigning TCR associations to individual alleles difficult. Linkage disequilibrium might explain the correlated functional status among segregating V segments, but an unknown experimental factor could not be excluded. Immune exposure information for the cohort was limited to CMV serostatus. Several of the top co-occurrence clusters appeared to be linked to parvovirus B19, influenza, CMV and Epstein-Barr virus, according to a later analysis. In a later analysis, HLA-associated TCR beta chains were found to be more clonally expanded and to have lower generation probabilities than equally common non-associated chains. According to a later analysis, TCR association rates differed among HLA loci, with DRB1 alleles showing the most associated TCRs and HLA-C alleles showing the fewest. The cohort was sequenced for TCR beta chains only, and without alpha or paired-chain data the features that could be detected were limited. A total of about 150 TCR beta chains were listed by the study as associated with cytomegalovirus. A further reported finding was that TCR beta sequences accurately predicted the HLA-A and HLA-B alleles for most subjects in the first cohort. An association between a missense DCLRE1C variant and V-gene and J-gene trimming of TCR beta chains was found in a later genetic analysis and replicated in an independent cohort. The classifier was reported to diagnose cytomegalovirus status with high specificity and sensitivity in both the original cohort and the validation cohort. It was suggested by the authors that the approach could potentially be generalized to other disease states and immunological phenotypes. Because counts were too low, fewer than 20 rarely observed V segments, including chromosome 9 orphons, were excluded from the earlier analysis of 587 of the donors. The 87-base-pair reads could not distinguish some IMGT-functional V segments, including TRBV6-2 and TRBV6-3, so those segments were excluded. The sequencing pipeline was judged likely to have produced a cluster of highly shared sequence variants as a technical artifact.

The cohort comprised 550 to 700 healthy bone marrow donors. At the time of sampling, every cohort member was nominally healthy, though immune exposures that went unrecorded were likely present. The donor tested CMV seropositive, placing the donor among the 289 seropositive members of the cohort. A peripheral blood sample was provided by each donor, and peripheral blood mononuclear cells were used for TCR beta sequencing. Genomic DNA extraction from the blood cell samples was performed with the Qiagen DNeasy Blood Extraction Kit. V and J lose 4 bases and 5 bases, and a span of 7 bases separates them. The CDR3, from cysteine to phenylalanine, totals 12 residues. The retained sequence is limited to the CDR3, 36 bases, with the frame set at the first base. Based on the germline V gene (reference sequence), the CDR1 and CDR2 sequences are SGHNT and YYREEE.

Material for sequencing was PBMCs. The TCR comes from a female donor in good health and CMV-seropositive. The V and J segments used are TRBV5-4 and TRBJ2-1; no confident D gene assignment can be made. The DNA is as follows: TGTGCCAGCAGCCATCAGAACAATGAGCAGTTCTTC. Its amino acids are CASSHQNNEQFF. Reference TRBV5-4 and TRBJ2-1 genes cover what lies past the CDR3, so the full variable domain is ETGVTQSPTHLIKTRGQQVTLRCSSQSGHNTVSWYQQALGQGPQFIFQYYREEENGRGNFPPRFSGLQFPNYSSELNVNALELDDSALYLCASSHQNNEQFFGPGTRLTVL.